The T cell receptor beta chain described here comes from a study of CD8+CD57+ T cells in acquired aplastic anemia. Study information: Recorded DNA amounts for sorted CD4+ and CD8+ cells had an average of approximately 3 ug. Healthy donors gave approximately 10 million reads on average for CD4+ cells.

CDR3 and TCR beta VDJ profiling relied on genomic DNA as the template. Via MiXCR, TCRdb re-called the reads, giving one row per CDR3 protein. The table lists about 110,000 distinct CDR3 sequences, around 49% of them singletons, with 25% to 35% in the top ten. Study-wide points: Patients and controls shared twenty-nine CD8+ CDR3 sequences. Patients versus controls showed no significant CD8+ Simpson's diversity difference.

On this clonotype itself: Its specificity is unknown.

The CDR3 runs 16 residues. V was trimmed by 8 bases and J by 0 bases, leaving 19 bases between them. Germline-derived CDR1 and CDR2 are WSHSY and SAAADI. The V call is TRBV10-2, the J call TRBJ1-1, with TRBD1 as a possible D gene (6 bases). The sequencing sample was made of sorted CD4+, CD8+, or CD8+CD57+ T cells (not recorded which) from PBMCs. This receptor was taken from a human donor in good health, serving as a control. The CDR3 is CASRKQGGRMNTEAFF. CDR3 nucleotide sequence: TGCGCCAGCCGGAAACAGGGTGGTAGAATGAACACTGAAGCTTTCTTT.